This T cell receptor beta chain was sequenced during a study of T-cell memory formation after mild COVID-19. Study details: TCR clusters were mostly confined to one donor each.

TCRdb ran MiXCR on the 5' RACE reads and lists one entry per CDR3 protein. Of around 200,000 distinct CDR3 sequences in the sample, about a fifth were seen once. This clonotype showed up just a few times. Antigen: not known. General study findings and limits: Second-wave clones reaching peak frequency on day 37 lacked confirmed SARS-CoV-2 specificity. Those CD4+ clones that contracted were mainly in CM and EM (CD8+ ones in EMRA). CD4/CD8 balance held among clones contracting day 15 to 85, and later expanders leaned CD4+.

The sequenced sample consisted of PBMCs or a T cell subset sorted from them (not recorded which). The source of this sequence is an adult woman who had mild COVID-19 (a few samples of this study predate the infection). Cell type and time point are not known.

CDR3 sequence (DNA): TGTGCCACCAGCAGTAGCCTGGGACTCAGCTACGAGCAGTACTTC. It is translated as CATSSSLGLSYEQYF. The rearrangement links TRBV15 to TRBJ2-7, with a possible D match to TRBD2 (6 bases). Deletions cut 3 bases from V and 3 bases from J, with 15 bases between. The CDR3 loop spans 15 amino acids. The germline V gene encodes CDR1 LNHNV and CDR2 YYDKDF (reference sequence).